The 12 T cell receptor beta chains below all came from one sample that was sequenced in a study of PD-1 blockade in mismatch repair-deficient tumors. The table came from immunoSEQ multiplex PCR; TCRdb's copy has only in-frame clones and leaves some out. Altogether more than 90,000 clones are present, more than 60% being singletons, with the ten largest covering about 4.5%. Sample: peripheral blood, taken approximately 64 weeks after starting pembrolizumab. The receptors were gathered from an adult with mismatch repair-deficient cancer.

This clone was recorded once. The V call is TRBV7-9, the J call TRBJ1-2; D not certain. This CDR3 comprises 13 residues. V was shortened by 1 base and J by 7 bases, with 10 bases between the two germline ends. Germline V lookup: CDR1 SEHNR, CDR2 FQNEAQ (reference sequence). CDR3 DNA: TGTGCCAGCAGCTTAGGGTCTCTTCCTGGCTACACCTTC. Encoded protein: CASSLGSLPGYTF.

This chain's CDR3 is CASSLVSPFSTDTQYF. CDR3 in DNA: TGTGCCAGCAGCTTAGTATCTCCATTTAGCACAGATACGCAGTATTTT. This chain joins TRBV7-8 and TRBJ2-3, with no clear D. Germline V lookup: CDR1 SGHVS, CDR2 FQNEAQ. Between the trimmed V and J ends, which lost 1 base and 0 bases, there was a span of 11 bases. There are 16 residues in the CDR3.

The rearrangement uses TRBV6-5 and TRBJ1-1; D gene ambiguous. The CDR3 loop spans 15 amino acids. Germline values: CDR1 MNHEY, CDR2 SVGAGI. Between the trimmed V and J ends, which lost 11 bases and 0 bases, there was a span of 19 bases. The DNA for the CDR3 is TGTGCCGTGTGGGCCCCTTCATTCATGAACACTGAAGCTTTCTTT. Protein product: CAVWAPSFMNTEAFF.

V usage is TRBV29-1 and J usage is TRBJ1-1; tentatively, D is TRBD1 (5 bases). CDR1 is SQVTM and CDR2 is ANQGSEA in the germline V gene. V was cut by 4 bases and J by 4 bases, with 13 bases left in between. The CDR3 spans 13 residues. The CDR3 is CSVGGPGGTEAFF. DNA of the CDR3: TGCAGCGTTGGTGGGCCCGGGGGCACTGAAGCTTTCTTT.

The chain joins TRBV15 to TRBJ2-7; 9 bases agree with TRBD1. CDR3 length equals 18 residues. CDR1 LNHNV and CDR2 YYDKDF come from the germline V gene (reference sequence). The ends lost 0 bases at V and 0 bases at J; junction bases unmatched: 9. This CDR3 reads CATSREDRGFGDSYEQYF. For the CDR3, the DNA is TGTGCCACCAGCAGAGAGGACAGGGGTTTCGGGGACTCCTACGAGCAGTACTTC.

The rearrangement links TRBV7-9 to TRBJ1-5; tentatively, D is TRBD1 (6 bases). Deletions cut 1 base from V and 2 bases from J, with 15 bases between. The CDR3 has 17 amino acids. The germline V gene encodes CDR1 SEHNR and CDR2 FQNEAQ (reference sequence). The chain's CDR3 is CASSLVIRGQGNQPQHF. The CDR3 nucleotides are TGTGCCAGCAGCTTAGTAATCCGGGGGCAAGGCAATCAGCCCCAGCATTTT.

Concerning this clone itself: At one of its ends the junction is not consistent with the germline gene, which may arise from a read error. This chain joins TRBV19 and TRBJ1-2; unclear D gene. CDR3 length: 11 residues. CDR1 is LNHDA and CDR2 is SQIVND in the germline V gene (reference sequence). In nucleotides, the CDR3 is TGTGCCATTAGTGGGGACTATGGCTACACCTTC. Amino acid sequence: CAISGDYGYTF.

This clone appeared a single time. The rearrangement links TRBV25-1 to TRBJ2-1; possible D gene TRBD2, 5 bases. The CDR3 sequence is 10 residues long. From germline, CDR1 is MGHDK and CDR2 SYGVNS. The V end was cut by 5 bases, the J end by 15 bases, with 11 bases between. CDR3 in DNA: TGTGCCAGCAGTTCTACGGACTGGTTCTTC. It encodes CASSSTDWFF.

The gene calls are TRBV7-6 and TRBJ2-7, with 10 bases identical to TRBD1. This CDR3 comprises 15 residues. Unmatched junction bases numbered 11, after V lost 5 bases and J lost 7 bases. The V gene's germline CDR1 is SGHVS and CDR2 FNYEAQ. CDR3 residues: CASSLYGTGVSEQYF. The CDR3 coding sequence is TGTGCCAGCAGCCTATACGGGACAGGGGTCTCTGAGCAGTACTTC.

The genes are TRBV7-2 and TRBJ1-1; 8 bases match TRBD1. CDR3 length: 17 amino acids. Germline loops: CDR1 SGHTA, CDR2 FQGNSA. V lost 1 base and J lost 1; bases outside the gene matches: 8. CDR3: CASSLGTGYFWNTEAFF. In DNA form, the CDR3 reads TGTGCCAGCAGCTTAGGGACAGGGTATTTCTGGAACACTGAAGCTTTCTTT.

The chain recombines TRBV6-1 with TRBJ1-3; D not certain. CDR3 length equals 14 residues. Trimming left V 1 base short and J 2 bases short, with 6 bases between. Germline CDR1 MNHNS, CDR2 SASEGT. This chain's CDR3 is CASSEVTAGNTIYF. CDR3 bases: TGTGCCAGCAGTGAAGTCACAGCTGGAAACACCATATATTTT.

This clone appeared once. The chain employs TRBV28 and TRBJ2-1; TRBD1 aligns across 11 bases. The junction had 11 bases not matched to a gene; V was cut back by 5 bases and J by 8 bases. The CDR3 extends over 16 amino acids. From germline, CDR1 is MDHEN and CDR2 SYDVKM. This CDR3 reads CASSLPGTGGLHEQFF. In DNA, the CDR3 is TGTGCCAGCAGTCTACCCGGGACAGGGGGTCTTCATGAGCAGTTCTTC.